These 4 T cell receptor beta chains originate from one sample sequenced in a study of T cell responses to AZD1222 COVID-19 vaccine. Profiling relied on immunoSEQ multiplex PCR, and the TCRdb table lists in-frame clones only, not all of them. This table has around 200,000 clones, 90% to 95% appearing once. The sequencing here drew on peripheral blood, taken 28 days after the second dose of the MenACWY control vaccine. The source is an adult who received the MenACWY meningococcal vaccine as a control.

This chain connects TRBV7-2 to TRBJ1-4, with 8 bases identical to TRBD1. Germline CDR1 SGHTA, CDR2 FQGNSA. The CDR3 length is 14 residues. V was clipped by 5 bases and J by 7 bases; unmatched bases: 6. The CDR3 DNA reads TGTGCCAGCAGCCAACTCGGACAGGGTGAAAAACTGTTTTTT. Translating it yields CASSQLGQGEKLFF. The whole variable domain, filled in from reference TRBV7-2 and TRBJ1-4, reads GAGVSQSPSNKVTEKGKDVELRCDPISGHTALYWYRQSLGQGLEFLIYFQGNSAPDKSGLPSDRFSAERTGGSVSTLTIQRTQQEDSAVYLCASSQLGQGEKLFFGSGTQLSVL.

J is TRBJ1-4 and V is TRBV5-5, with unresolved D. Germline lookup yields CDR1 SGHKS and CDR2 YYEKEE (reference sequence). The CDR3 covers 13 residues. V was shortened by 4 bases and J by 4 bases, with 8 bases between the two germline ends. The CDR3 coding sequence is TGTGCCAGCAGCCGGGTCGGTAATGAAAAACTGTTTTTT. It yields the protein CASSRVGNEKLFF.

This chain uses TRBV6-2 or TRBV6-3 with TRBJ2-2; D unresolved. V dropped 4 bases and J dropped 6 bases, with 3 bases sitting between them. The germline V gene has CDR1 MNHEY and CDR2 SVGEGT. The CDR3 spans 11 residues. The CDR3 sequence is CASSFAGELFF. CDR3 DNA: TGTGCCAGCAGTTTTGCCGGGGAGCTGTTTTTT.

This chain links TRBV7-2 with TRBJ2-1; 7 nucleotides align to TRBD1. CDR3 length equals 15 residues. V trimming: 5 bases; J trimming: 7 bases; junction bases outside the gene matches: 11. The germline V gene encodes CDR1 SGHTA and CDR2 FQGNSA. CDR3 nucleotide sequence: TGTGCCAGCAGCGGCCGACAGGGATCGGCAAATGAGCAGTTCTTC. Translating it yields CASSGRQGSANEQFF.